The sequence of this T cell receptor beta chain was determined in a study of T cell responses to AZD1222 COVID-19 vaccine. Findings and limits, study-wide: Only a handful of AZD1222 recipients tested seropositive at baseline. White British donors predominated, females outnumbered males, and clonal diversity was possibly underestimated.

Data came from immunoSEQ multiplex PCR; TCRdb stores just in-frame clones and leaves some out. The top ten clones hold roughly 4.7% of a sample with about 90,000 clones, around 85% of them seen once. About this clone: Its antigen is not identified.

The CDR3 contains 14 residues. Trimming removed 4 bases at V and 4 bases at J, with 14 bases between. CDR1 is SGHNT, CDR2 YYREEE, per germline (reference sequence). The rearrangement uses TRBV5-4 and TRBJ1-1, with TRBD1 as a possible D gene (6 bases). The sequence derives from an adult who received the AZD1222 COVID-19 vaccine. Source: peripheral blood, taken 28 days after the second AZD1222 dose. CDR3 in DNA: TGTGCCAGCAGCAGTCAGGGGAAGGGCACTGAAGCTTTCTTT. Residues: CASSSQGKGTEAFF.